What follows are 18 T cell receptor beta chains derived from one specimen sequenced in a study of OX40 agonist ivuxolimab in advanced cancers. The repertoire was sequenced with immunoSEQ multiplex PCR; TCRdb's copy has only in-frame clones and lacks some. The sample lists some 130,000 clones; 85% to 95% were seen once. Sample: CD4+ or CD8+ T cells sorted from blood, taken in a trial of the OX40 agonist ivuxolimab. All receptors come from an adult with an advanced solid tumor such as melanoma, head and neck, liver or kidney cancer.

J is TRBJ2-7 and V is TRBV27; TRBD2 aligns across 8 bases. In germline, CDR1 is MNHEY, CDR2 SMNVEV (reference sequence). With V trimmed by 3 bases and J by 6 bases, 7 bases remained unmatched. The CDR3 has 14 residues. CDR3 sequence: CASSLREDRSEQYF. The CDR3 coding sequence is TGTGCCAGCAGTTTGCGGGAGGACAGAAGCGAGCAGTACTTC.

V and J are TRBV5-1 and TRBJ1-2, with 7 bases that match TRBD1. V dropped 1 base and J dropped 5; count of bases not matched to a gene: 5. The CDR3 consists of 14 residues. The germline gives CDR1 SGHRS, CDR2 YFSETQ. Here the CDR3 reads CASSLTGEGYGYTF. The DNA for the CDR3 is TGCGCCAGCAGCTTGACAGGGGAGGGGTATGGCTACACCTTC.

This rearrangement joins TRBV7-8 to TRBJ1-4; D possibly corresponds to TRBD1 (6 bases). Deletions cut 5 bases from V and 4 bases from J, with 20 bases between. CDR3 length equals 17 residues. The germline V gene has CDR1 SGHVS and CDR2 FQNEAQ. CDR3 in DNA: TGTGCCAGCAGCACCCGGACAGCCCCCCTCCTTAATGAAAAACTGTTTTTT. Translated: CASSTRTAPLLNEKLFF. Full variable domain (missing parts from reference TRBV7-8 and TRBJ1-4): GAGVSQSPRYKVAKRGQDVALRCDPISGHVSLFWYQQALGQGPEFLTYFQNEAQLDKSGLPSDRFFAERPEGSVSTLKIQRTQQEDSAVYLCASSTRTAPLLNEKLFFGSGTQLSVL.

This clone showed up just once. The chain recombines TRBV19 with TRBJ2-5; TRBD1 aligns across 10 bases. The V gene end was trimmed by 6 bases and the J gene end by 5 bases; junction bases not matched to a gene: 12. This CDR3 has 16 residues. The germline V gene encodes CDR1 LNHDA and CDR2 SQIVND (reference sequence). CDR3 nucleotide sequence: TGTGCCAGTAGGACGACTGGGACAGGGGACGGGGAGACCCAGTACTTC. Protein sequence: CASRTTGTGDGETQYF.

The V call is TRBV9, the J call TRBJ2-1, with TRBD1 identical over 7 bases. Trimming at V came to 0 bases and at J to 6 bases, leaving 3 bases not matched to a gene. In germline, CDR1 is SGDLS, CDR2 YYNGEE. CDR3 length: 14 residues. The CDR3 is CASSVGGQSNEQFF. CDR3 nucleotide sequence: TGTGCCAGCAGCGTAGGGGGACAGTCCAATGAGCAGTTCTTC.

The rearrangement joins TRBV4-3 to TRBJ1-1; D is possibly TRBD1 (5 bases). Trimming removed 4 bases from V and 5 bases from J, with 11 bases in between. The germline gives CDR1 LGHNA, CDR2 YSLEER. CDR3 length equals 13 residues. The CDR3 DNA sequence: TGCGCCAGCAGCCTGAGGGGAGGTACTGAAGCTTTCTTT. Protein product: CASSLRGGTEAFF.

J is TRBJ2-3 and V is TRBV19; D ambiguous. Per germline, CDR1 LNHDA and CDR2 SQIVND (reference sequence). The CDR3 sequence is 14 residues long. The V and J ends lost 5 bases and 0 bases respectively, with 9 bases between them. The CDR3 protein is CASSDGASTDTQYF. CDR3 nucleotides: TGTGCCAGTAGTGATGGTGCGAGCACAGATACGCAGTATTTT.

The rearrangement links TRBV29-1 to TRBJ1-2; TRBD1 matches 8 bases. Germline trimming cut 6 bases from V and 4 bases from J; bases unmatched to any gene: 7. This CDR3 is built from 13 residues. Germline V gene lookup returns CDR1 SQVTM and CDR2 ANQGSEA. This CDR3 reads CSVSGQDPYGYTF. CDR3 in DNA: TGCAGCGTATCGGGACAGGACCCCTATGGCTACACCTTC.

CDR3 DNA: TGCGCCAGCAGCTTGGTGTTGGGGCCTGGAAACACCATATATTTT. It encodes CASSLVLGPGNTIYF. The chain recombines TRBV5-1 with TRBJ1-3; perhaps TRBD1 as D (5 bases). Trimming removed 0 bases from V and 2 bases from J, with 9 bases in between. Per germline, CDR1 SGHRS and CDR2 YFSETQ. The CDR3 runs to 15 residues.

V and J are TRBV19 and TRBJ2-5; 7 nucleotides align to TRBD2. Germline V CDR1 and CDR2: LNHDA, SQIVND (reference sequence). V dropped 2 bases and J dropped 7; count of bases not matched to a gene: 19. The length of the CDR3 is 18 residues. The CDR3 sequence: CASSITQGGRGLFGTQYF. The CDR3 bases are TGTGCCAGTAGTATAACCCAAGGCGGGAGAGGGCTATTTGGGACCCAGTACTTC. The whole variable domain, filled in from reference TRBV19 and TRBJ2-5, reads DGGITQSPKYLFRKEGQNVTLSCEQNLNHDAMYWYRQDPGQGLRLIYYSQIVNDFQKGDIAEGYSVSREKKESFPLTVTSAQKNPTAFYLCASSITQGGRGLFGTQYFGPGTRLLVL.

The CDR3 DNA reads as TGTGCCTGGAGCCTACAGGGGGGAGAGCAGTACTTC. This encodes CAWSLQGGEQYF. The chain couples TRBV30 to TRBJ2-7, with 8 bases aligning to TRBD1. Trimming took 3 bases from V and 7 from J; bases not matched to a gene: 5. The CDR3 extends over 12 amino acids. Germline V gene data show CDR1 as GTSNPN and CDR2 as SVGIG (reference sequence).

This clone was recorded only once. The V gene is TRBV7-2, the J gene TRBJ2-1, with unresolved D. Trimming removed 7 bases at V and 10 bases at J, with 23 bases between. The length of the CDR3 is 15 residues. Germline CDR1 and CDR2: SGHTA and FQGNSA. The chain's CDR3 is CASTVAMAASREQFF. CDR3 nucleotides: TGTGCCAGCACCGTTGCCATGGCCGCTTCGCGGGAGCAGTTCTTC.

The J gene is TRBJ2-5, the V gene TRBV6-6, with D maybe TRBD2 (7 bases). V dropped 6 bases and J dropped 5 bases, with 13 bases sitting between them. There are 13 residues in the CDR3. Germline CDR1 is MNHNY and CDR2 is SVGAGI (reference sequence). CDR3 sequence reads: CASRQGGGETQYF. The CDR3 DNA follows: TGTGCCAGCAGGCAGGGAGGGGGTGAGACCCAGTACTTC.

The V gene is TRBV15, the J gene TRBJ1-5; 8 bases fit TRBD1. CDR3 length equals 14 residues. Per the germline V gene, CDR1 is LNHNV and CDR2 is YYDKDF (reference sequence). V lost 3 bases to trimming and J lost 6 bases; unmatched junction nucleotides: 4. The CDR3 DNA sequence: TGTGCCACCAGCAGTCAGGGGGCGGGTCAGCCCCAGCATTTT. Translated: CATSSQGAGQPQHF. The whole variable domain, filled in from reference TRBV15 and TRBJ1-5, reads DAMVIQNPRYQVTQFGKPVTLSCSQTLNHNVMYWYQQKSSQAPKLLFHYYDKDFNNEADTPDNFQSRRPNTSFCFLDIRSPGLGDTAMYLCATSSQGAGQPQHFGDGTRLSIL.

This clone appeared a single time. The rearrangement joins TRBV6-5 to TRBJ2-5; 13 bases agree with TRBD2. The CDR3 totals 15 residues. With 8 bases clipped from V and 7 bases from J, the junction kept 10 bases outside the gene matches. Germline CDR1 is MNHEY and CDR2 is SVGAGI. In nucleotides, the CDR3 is TGTGCCAGCGCCACTAGCGGGGGGGCCAGGGGGACCCAGTACTTC. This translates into CASATSGGARGTQYF.

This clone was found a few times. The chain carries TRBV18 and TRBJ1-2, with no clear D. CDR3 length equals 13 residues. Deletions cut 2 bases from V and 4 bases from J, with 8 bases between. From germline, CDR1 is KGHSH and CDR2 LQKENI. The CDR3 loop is CASSPASAYGYTF. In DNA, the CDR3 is TGTGCCAGCTCACCAGCTTCGGCCTATGGCTACACCTTC.

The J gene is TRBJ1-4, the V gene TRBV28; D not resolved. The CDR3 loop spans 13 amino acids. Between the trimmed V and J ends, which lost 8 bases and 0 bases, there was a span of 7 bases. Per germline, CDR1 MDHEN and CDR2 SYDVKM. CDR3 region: CASGRSTNEKLFF. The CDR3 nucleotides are TGTGCCAGCGGGCGATCAACTAATGAAAAACTGTTTTTT.

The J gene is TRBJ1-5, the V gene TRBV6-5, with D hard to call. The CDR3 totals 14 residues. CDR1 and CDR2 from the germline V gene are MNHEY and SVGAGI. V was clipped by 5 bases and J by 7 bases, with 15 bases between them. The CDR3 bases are TGTGCCAGCAGTACGGGCAGTTCAAGCCAGCCCCAGCATTTT. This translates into CASSTGSSSQPQHF.